This T cell receptor (beta chain) was found in a study of T cell changes during pregnancy in multiple sclerosis. The table came from immunoSEQ multiplex PCR; TCRdb's copy has only in-frame clones and leaves some out. Of some 110,000 clones in the sample, around nine tenths are singletons; the top ten hold 1.5%. The sample was peripheral blood, taken in the third trimester of pregnancy. The sequence derives from a female donor with multiple sclerosis, enrolled in a pregnancy study.

The CDR3 DNA reads TGTGCCAGCATGGGACAGGGAAATTGGGAAGGCTACACCTTC. Protein sequence: CASMGQGNWEGYTF. J is TRBJ1-2 and V is TRBV2, with TRBD1 matching 9 bases. Trimming at V came to 7 bases and at J to 8 bases, leaving 11 bases not matched to a gene. The CDR3 has 14 residues. The germline gives CDR1 SNHLY, CDR2 FYNNEI.